The 9 T cell receptor beta chains below were found in one sample sequenced in a study of regulatory T cells in long-lasting Graves disease. Time point described: newly diagnosed GD, antithyroid drugs for less than 3 months. PBMC-extracted RNA yielded the TCR library. Construction of TCR beta libraries relied on iRepertoire HTBI primers and on Arm-PCR targeting CDR3 regions. TCRdb re-called the multiplex PCR reads through MiXCR, storing one row per CDR3 protein. This repertoire shows approximately 350,000 distinct CDR3 sequences, about a sixth found once; its top ten account for over 20%. Separately, the same data were catalogued under a study of T cells in Graves' hyperthyroidism and ophthalmopathy.

Sequencing was performed on peripheral blood mononuclear cells (PBMCs), taken at new diagnosis, from a patient treated with antithyroid drugs. These TCRs come from a woman aged 18-29 years with Graves disease.

The chain uses TRBV6-2 or TRBV6-3 and TRBJ2-2, with D tentatively TRBD2 (6 bases). Germline CDR1 and CDR2: MNHEY and SVGEGT. This CDR3 contains 17 residues. Trimming cost V 0 bases and J 0 bases, with 11 bases left between them. The CDR3 loop is CASSYSPGEANTGELFF. CDR3 bases: TGTGCCAGCAGTTACTCCCCGGGAGAAGCGAACACCGGGGAGCTGTTTTTT.

This clonotype has at least ten counts. The chain couples TRBV12-3 or TRBV12-4 to TRBJ1-2; perhaps TRBD1 as D (5 bases). CDR3 size: 14 residues. Trimming removed 2 bases from V and 7 bases from J, with 14 bases in between. The CDR3 sequence: CASSLSGQGGGYTF. DNA of the CDR3: TGTGCCAGCAGTTTAAGTGGGCAGGGTGGTGGCTACACCTTC.

The J gene is TRBJ1-2, the V gene TRBV24-1; 10 positions match TRBD1. CDR1 and CDR2 (germline): KGHDR, SFDVKD. The CDR3 spans 13 residues. Trimming removed 4 bases from V and 8 bases from J; junction bases left unmatched: 3. The CDR3 DNA reads as TGTGCCACCAGTGACCCGACAGGGGGCGGCTACACCTTC. Residues: CATSDPTGGGYTF.

The chain joins TRBV2 to TRBJ1-1; 10 bases match TRBD1. CDR3 length: 15 amino acids. The ends lost 4 bases at V and 4 bases at J; junction bases unmatched: 6. Germline-derived CDR1 and CDR2 are SNHLY and FYNNEI. Written as DNA, the CDR3 is TGTGCCAGCAGTGGGAGCCGGGACAGGGGCACTGAAGCTTTCTTT. Amino acid sequence: CASSGSRDRGTEAFF.

The chain is built from TRBV6-1 and TRBJ1-2; D not resolved. With 6 bases removed from V and 2 bases from J, the gap between germline ends came to 13 bases. Germline-derived CDR1 and CDR2 are MNHNS and SASEGT. There are 14 residues in the CDR3. The CDR3 DNA is TGTGCCAGCAGCGGGGAGAGAAAAAACTATGGCTACACCTTC. This codes for CASSGERKNYGYTF.

Many counts were recorded for this clonotype. The chain links TRBV20-1 to TRBJ1-5; 9 positions match TRBD1. J was trimmed by 4 bases and V by 3 bases; bases with no gene match: 4. This CDR3 has 14 amino acids. Germline CDR1 is DFQATT and CDR2 is SNEGSKA (reference sequence). CDR3 loop: CSASVGTGNQPQHF. As DNA, the CDR3 is TGCAGTGCTAGTGTGGGGACAGGGAATCAGCCCCAGCATTTT.

This clonotype was detected many times. The V and J genes are TRBV6-2 or TRBV6-3 and TRBJ2-1; TRBD2 agrees at 7 bases. V was pared by 3 bases and J by 8 bases, with 4 bases of the junction left unmatched. The CDR3 is made up of 13 amino acids. Germline V gene lookup returns CDR1 MNHEY and CDR2 SVGEGT. The CDR3 protein is CASSYGRAHEQFF. For the CDR3, the DNA is TGTGCCAGCAGTTATGGGAGGGCACATGAGCAGTTCTTC.

This clonotype occurred many times. The J gene is TRBJ2-1, the V gene TRBV28, with a weak D call TRBD2 (6 bases). V was clipped by 8 bases and J by 3 bases, with 23 bases between them. This CDR3 contains 17 residues. Germline CDR1 MDHEN, CDR2 SYDVKM. The CDR3 nucleotides read TGTGCCAGCGGATCGGGAGCGGCCCCCAGAGACTACAATGAGCAGTTCTTC. Its translation is CASGSGAAPRDYNEQFF.

Many counts were recorded for this clonotype. This chain links TRBV11-2 with TRBJ1-1; D possibly corresponds to TRBD1 (5 bases). V gave up 5 bases and J gave up 0 bases, with 19 bases separating them. The CDR3 length is 17 residues. Germline values: CDR1 SGHAT, CDR2 FQNNGV. The CDR3 loop reads CASSPTTPGRVNTEAFF. The CDR3 DNA sequence: TGTGCCAGCAGCCCTACCACCCCCGGCAGGGTGAACACTGAAGCTTTCTTT.